This TCR beta chain was identified during a study of type 1 and type 2 diabetes patients. All diabetic donors were classified as either type 1 or type 2 diabetes. Study results and limitations: In CD4+ and CD8+ T cells, type 2 diabetes diversity exceeded type 1.

Germline CDR1 reads LNHDA; CDR2 reads SQIVND (reference sequence). Trimming took 7 bases from V and 0 from J, leaving 11 bases between them. This CDR3 contains 14 residues. PCR was run on genomic DNA. The TCR beta CDR3 region was amplified using 30 forward and 13 reverse primers. MiXCR, applied by TCRdb to the multiplex PCR reads, yields one record per CDR3 protein. The table has fewer than 300,000 distinct CDR3 sequences, 40% to 50% seen once; the top ten hold around 15%. For this clonotype: Its target is unknown.

Material for sequencing was peripheral blood mononuclear cells (PBMCs). V gene TRBV19 combines with J gene TRBJ2-3, with no clear D. The receptor was isolated from a man aged 18 to 29 with type 2 diabetes. In DNA, the CDR3 is TGTGCCAGTACGAAGGGCCCTAGCACAGATACGCAGTATTTT. Protein product: CASTKGPSTDTQYF. Variable domain in full (rest from reference TRBV19 and TRBJ2-3): DGGITQSPKYLFRKEGQNVTLSCEQNLNHDAMYWYRQDPGQGLRLIYYSQIVNDFQKGDIAEGYSVSREKKESFPLTVTSAQKNPTAFYLCASTKGPSTDTQYFGPGTRLTVL.